This entry describes one T cell receptor beta chain. Its matching antigen is unknown. The sample is drawn from a study of T cell clonotyping in hematopoietic cell transplantation. Here immunoSEQ multiplex PCR was the method, and the copy in TCRdb shows in-frame clones only, minus some. The sample contains about 15,000 clones, approximately 93% of which appear only once. Notes on the study in general: Higher Inverse Simpson Index values in graft donor and pretransplant recipient predicted broader posttransplant TCR diversity. Few recipient clonotypes overlapped donors; over 95% were de novo at given depth. After transplant, recipient diversity fell while pathologically expanded clonotypes grew through day 180.

Germline values: CDR1 SNHLY, CDR2 FYNNEI. V trimming: 6 bases; J trimming: 5 bases; junction bases outside the gene matches: 10. CDR3 size: 15 residues. The TCR originated in a male patient between 60 and 69 years old who had an allogeneic stem cell transplant from an unrelated donor, so the T cells may come from the graft donor. Some clones in this sample may be carry-over from other donors' samples. This specimen consisted of PBMCs, obtained 30 days after allogeneic stem cell transplant. The chain has TRBV2 and TRBJ2-5; 9 nucleotides align to TRBD2. The DNA of the CDR3 is TGTGCCAGCAGCGGCTTAGCGGGGGCGGAGGAGACCCAGTACTTC. This codes for CASSGLAGAEETQYF.